A selection of T cell receptor beta chains follows, all from one sample in a study of blood T cell repertoires in COVID-19. The protocol was immunoSEQ multiplex PCR, while the TCRdb copy is restricted to in-frame clones and leaves out a portion. Among 72,000 or so clones listed, about 85% were seen once. The sequenced sample consisted of peripheral blood. The receptors come from a woman aged 80 or older with active or convalescent COVID-19. Each CDR3 is given with its conserved first and last residue. Fields, in order: J gene, clone size, V gene, D gene, CDR3 protein. D genes are given only for firm matches. Size tells how often a clone was seen (once, few, many) or the class of an expanded clone, and some rows leave it out.

>TRBJ2-5|-|TRBV4-1|-
CASSLLLVQETQYF
>TRBJ2-6|-|TRBV6-1|-
CASSEARSGANVLTF
>TRBJ1-4|-|TRBV7-9|-
CASSLTRDLHNRLFF
>TRBJ2-5|once|TRBV5-1|TRBD2
CASSGGLAGDQETQYF
>TRBJ2-2|-|TRBV5-1|TRBD2
CATKPGGANTGELFF
>TRBJ2-3|-|TRBV7-3|-
CASSFLSTDTQYF
>TRBJ2-3|-|TRBV10-3|TRBD2
CAISRAGDTDTQYF
>TRBJ1-5|-|TRBV2|-
CASSWGRGSNQPQHF
>TRBJ1-2|-|TRBV21-1|-
CASSPRVEGVNYGYTF
>TRBJ1-1|-|TRBV6-2/TRBV6-3|-
CASSFPQWGDTEAFF
>TRBJ2-3|-|TRBV19|-
CASRGLTSTDTQYF
>TRBJ1-3|-|TRBV9|TRBD1
CASSEGQGYGNTIYF
>TRBJ1-3|once|TRBV5-1|-
CASSLTRAGNTIYF
>TRBJ1-1|-|TRBV18|TRBD1
CASSPEPGTGRNEAFF
>TRBJ1-4|-|TRBV28|-
CASSPPRGWEKLFF
>TRBJ2-3|-|TRBV5-4|TRBD2
CASSLKASGDSGDTQYF
>TRBJ1-5|-|TRBV19|-
CASSMIWSSNQPQHF
>TRBJ1-1|-|TRBV6-5|TRBD1
CASSYRDRWTEAFF
>TRBJ1-1|-|TRBV6-2/TRBV6-3|-
CASSDPLPGQGTEAFF
>TRBJ1-4|-|TRBV5-1|-
CASSLQGPNEKLFF
>TRBJ1-1|-|TRBV9|-
CASSVNDRFEAFF
>TRBJ1-2|-|TRBV5-6|-
CASSLLSGHPADGYTF
>TRBJ1-4|-|TRBV7-9|-
CASSLDADIFHEKLFF
>TRBJ1-2|few|TRBV5-1|-
CASSPEGNYGYTF
>TRBJ2-3|-|TRBV6-5|TRBD2
CATTGLAWGAQYF
>TRBJ1-1|-|TRBV29-1|-
CSALDRHTEAFF
>TRBJ1-1|-|TRBV12-3/TRBV12-4|-
CASSLDGRPEAFF
>TRBJ1-5|-|TRBV4-3|-
CASSQDLLKGVGQPQHF
>TRBJ2-6|-|TRBV7-8|TRBD2
CASTFQAGGEFGGNVLTF
>TRBJ1-2|-|TRBV4-3|-
CASSQDQGRFPSVGYTF
>TRBJ1-2|few|TRBV15|TRBD1
CATSRDRQGAGYTF
>TRBJ1-2|-|TRBV6-5|-
CASSPQGSFYGYTF
>TRBJ1-4|-|TRBV12-3/TRBV12-4|-
CATGQTEKLFF
>TRBJ1-1|-|TRBV9|-
CASSITYRANTEAFF
>TRBJ2-7|-|TRBV4-1|TRBD2
CASSRYLAGGFDEQYF
>TRBJ1-2|-|TRBV11-2|-
CASSWQGLYGYTF
>TRBJ2-3|-|TRBV12-3/TRBV12-4|-
CASSPAGDTQYF
>TRBJ2-2|-|TRBV23-1|-
CASRIPGDIHRGAVF
>TRBJ2-3|-|TRBV7-2|-
CASSFQLNTDTQYF
>TRBJ1-1|-|TRBV7-8|-
CASRRSGHKPEAFF
>TRBJ1-5|-|TRBV2|TRBD1
CASSETKGAQPQHF
>TRBJ2-1|-|TRBV5-1|-
CASSLSHIQDNEQFF
>TRBJ1-3|-|TRBV10-2|-
CASGANSIGNTIYF
>TRBJ1-4|-|TRBV28|-
CASSTNRATNEKLFF
>TRBJ2-3|-|TRBV27|-
CASSLRAGPDTQYF
>TRBJ2-3|-|TRBV11-1|TRBD1
CASSFTGADTQYF
>TRBJ1-3|few|TRBV21-1|-
CRPRGWLRGNTIYF
>TRBJ1-1|-|TRBV12-5|-
CASGLNWDWASRTHEAFF
>TRBJ1-1|few|TRBV2|-
CASLGENTEAFF
>TRBJ1-6|-|TRBV5-6|-
CASSFSPRADNSPLHF